These 23 T cell receptor beta chains were sequenced from one sample in a study of shared clonotypes between healthy human individuals. Only in-frame clones appear in the TCRdb table, and some are missing; sequencing was by immunoSEQ multiplex PCR. Counted here are some 650,000 clones, approximately 97% occurring once; the ten biggest clones make up approximately 0.057%. Sequencing was performed on naive CD4+ T cells sorted from blood. The subset here: CD45RA+ positively selected. These receptors came from a woman in her 30s in good health.

The gene calls are TRBV7-2 and TRBJ1-2; unclear D gene. The V end was cut by 5 bases, the J end by 6 bases, with 28 bases between. Germline-derived CDR1 and CDR2 are SGHTA and FQGNSA. CDR3 length: 18 amino acids. The CDR3 reads CASSLRRKNGDGRDGYTF. The CDR3 nucleotides are TGTGCCAGCAGCCTGCGTAGGAAAAACGGTGACGGTAGAGATGGCTACACCTTC.

The chain combines TRBV5-1 with TRBJ2-7; TRBD2 agrees at 10 bases. Germline V gene lookup returns CDR1 SGHRS and CDR2 YFSETQ. Trimming removed 5 bases from V and 4 bases from J; junction bases left unmatched: 12. The CDR3 length is 16 residues. CDR3 residues: CASSRTSGAILYEQYF. In nucleotides, the CDR3 is TGCGCCAGCAGTCGTACTAGCGGGGCCATTCTTTACGAGCAGTACTTC.

V usage is TRBV7-2 and J usage is TRBJ2-5, with 11 bases fitting TRBD1. The germline V gene encodes CDR1 SGHTA and CDR2 FQGNSA. CDR3 length equals 16 residues. V shed 0 bases, J shed 4 bases, and the junction held 4 bases outside the gene matches. CDR3 bases: TGTGCCAGCAGCTTAGCGGGGACAGGGGGTAGAGAGACCCAGTACTTC. It encodes CASSLAGTGGRETQYF.

This clone appeared once. The V call is TRBV5-8, the J call TRBJ2-2, with TRBD2 matching 12 bases. The CDR3 has 19 residues. Trimming cost V 1 base and J 4 bases; bases outside gene matches: 11. Germline lookup yields CDR1 SGHTS and CDR2 YDEGEE. The CDR3 DNA is TGTGCCAGCAGCTTGATGTTGACTAGCGGGAGCTCGGGCACCGGGGAGCTGTTTTTT. It yields the protein CASSLMLTSGSSGTGELFF.

This clone was recorded only once. The genes are TRBV7-8 and TRBJ2-7, with D hard to call. Germline V gene lookup returns CDR1 SGHVS and CDR2 FQNEAQ. Trimming pared 5 bases from V and 4 bases from J, leaving 12 bases between. The CDR3 totals 13 residues. As DNA, the CDR3 is TGTGCCAGCAGCGAACGGTGGGTGTACGAGCAGTACTTC. This codes for CASSERWVYEQYF.

The V call is TRBV5-1, the J call TRBJ1-2; TRBD1 is a possible D gene (5 bases). V lost 4 bases to trimming and J lost 5 bases, with 18 bases between them. Per germline, CDR1 SGHRS and CDR2 YFSETQ. There are 15 residues in the CDR3. For the CDR3, the DNA is TGCGCCAGCAGCAGAGGGACCGTTCCGGGGTATGGCTACACCTTC. Translation gives CASSRGTVPGYGYTF.

This clone was detected only once. The chain carries TRBV5-1 and TRBJ2-7, with 11 bases identical to TRBD2. The CDR3 spans 16 residues. Germline V gene data show CDR1 as SGHRS and CDR2 as YFSETQ. The junction had 6 bases not matched to a gene; V was cut back by 0 bases and J by 4 bases. CDR3 loop: CASSLAQLAGDYEQYF. CDR3 bases: TGCGCCAGCAGCTTGGCCCAACTAGCGGGAGATTACGAGCAGTACTTC.

This clone was counted a single time. The V and J genes are TRBV5-4 and TRBJ2-7; D not resolved. V shed 8 bases and J shed 2 bases, with 17 bases lying between them. CDR1 is SGHNT, CDR2 YYREEE, per germline (reference sequence). The length of the CDR3 is 14 residues. Here the CDR3 reads CARVSPPAPYEQYF. The DNA for the CDR3 is TGTGCCAGGGTGTCCCCTCCAGCTCCCTACGAGCAGTACTTC.

CDR3 protein: CASSQESLANTGELFF. CDR3 DNA sequence: TGTGCCAGCAGCCAAGAATCACTAGCGAACACCGGGGAGCTGTTTTTT. The chain recombines TRBV14 with TRBJ2-2, with D maybe TRBD2 (5 bases). V was trimmed by 0 bases and J by 0 bases, leaving 8 bases between them. Germline CDR1 reads SGHDN; CDR2 reads FVKESK. The CDR3 spans 16 residues.

The chain combines TRBV4-1 with TRBJ2-1; 11 bases match TRBD2. The CDR3 spans 21 residues. Germline V CDR1 and CDR2: MGHRA, YSYEKL. The trim removed 0 bases at V and 5 bases at J, leaving 18 bases unmatched. The CDR3 spells CASSQDFGRKLAGASHNEQFF. The CDR3 DNA reads as TGCGCCAGCAGCCAAGATTTCGGGAGGAAACTAGCGGGAGCGTCCCACAATGAGCAGTTCTTC.

This sequence joins TRBV10-3 and TRBJ1-4; 7 positions match TRBD1. The CDR3 has 14 amino acids. The germline gives CDR1 ENHRY, CDR2 SYGVKD. With V trimmed by 2 bases and J by 5 bases, 2 bases remained unmatched. The CDR3 is CAISEGQENEKLFF. The CDR3 bases are TGTGCCATCAGTGAGGGACAGGAAAATGAAAAACTGTTTTTT.

The chain has TRBV5-1 and TRBJ1-2, with a tentative D call TRBD1 (5 bases). This CDR3 is 16 amino acids long. V dropped 1 base and J dropped 4 bases, with 17 bases sitting between them. Germline V gene data show CDR1 as SGHRS and CDR2 as YFSETQ. The CDR3 sequence is CASSLIVGTVLYGYTF. Written as DNA, the CDR3 is TGCGCCAGCAGCTTGATCGTCGGGACGGTGCTCTATGGCTACACCTTC.

This rearrangement joins TRBV7-2 to TRBJ2-1, with TRBD1 as a possible D gene (5 bases). Trimming took 5 bases from V and 7 from J, leaving 12 bases between them. The CDR3 spans 13 residues. Per germline, CDR1 SGHTA and CDR2 FQGNSA. CDR3 sequence (DNA): TGTGCCAGCAGCGGGGCCTTCGAAAATGAGCAGTTCTTC. Translation gives CASSGAFENEQFF.

The chain combines TRBV7-6 with TRBJ2-7, with 8 bases matching TRBD1. With 2 bases clipped from V and 4 bases from J, the junction kept 10 bases outside the gene matches. The germline CDR1 and CDR2 sequences are SGHVS and FNYEAQ. CDR3 size: 16 residues. CDR3 sequence reads: CASSLSPTGEGYEQYF. DNA of the CDR3: TGTGCCAGCAGCTTATCCCCGACAGGGGAAGGGTACGAGCAGTACTTC.

This chain joins TRBV27 and TRBJ1-2; possibly TRBD1 for D (6 bases). V lost 4 bases and J lost 2, with 11 bases in between. Germline V CDR1 and CDR2: MNHEY, SMNVEV (reference sequence). This CDR3 spans 14 amino acids. The DNA of the CDR3 is TGTGCCAGCAGTTCTAACAGGGCGAACTATGGCTACACCTTC. Its translation: CASSSNRANYGYTF.

The chain recombines TRBV9 with TRBJ2-5; TRBD2 is a possible D gene (6 bases). The CDR3 covers 13 residues. Between the trimmed V and J ends, which lost 4 bases and 2 bases, there was a span of 9 bases. Germline lookup yields CDR1 SGDLS and CDR2 YYNGEE. CDR3 in amino acids: CASSPGGQETQYF. The CDR3 nucleotides are TGTGCCAGCAGCCCCGGGGGACAAGAGACCCAGTACTTC.

This rearrangement joins TRBV7-9 to TRBJ2-1, with D possibly matching TRBD1 (6 bases). The CDR3 sequence is 16 residues long. Per germline, CDR1 SEHNR and CDR2 FQNEAQ (reference sequence). V was pared by 5 bases and J by 6 bases, with 20 bases between. CDR3 loop: CASSPRQVLMSNEQFF. The CDR3 coding sequence is TGTGCCAGCAGCCCAAGACAGGTTTTGATGAGCAATGAGCAGTTCTTC.

Turning to this clone: Other nucleotide sequences from this sample produce the same CDR3. J is TRBJ2-3 and V is TRBV29-1, with TRBD2 identical over 8 bases. From germline, CDR1 is SQVTM and CDR2 ANQGSEA. The junction had 8 bases not matched to a gene; V was cut back by 6 bases and J by 6 bases. The CDR3 sequence is 13 residues long. CDR3 DNA: TGCAGCGTGGAACTTAGACTAGCGGATACGCAGTATTTT. As protein: CSVELRLADTQYF.

The V call is TRBV30, the J call TRBJ2-5; perhaps TRBD1 as D (5 bases). Germline values: CDR1 GTSNPN, CDR2 SVGIG (reference sequence). The V gene lost 1 base and the J gene lost 5 bases, with 14 bases spanning the gap. The CDR3 has 14 residues. CDR3 sequence reads: CAWSDNRIGETQYF. CDR3 nucleotide sequence: TGTGCCTGGAGTGATAACAGGATCGGGGAGACCCAGTACTTC.

In this sample, this clone turned up once. The chain uses TRBV2 and TRBJ1-2; tentative D call: TRBD1 (5 bases). The V gene lost 6 bases and the J gene lost 7 bases, with 18 bases spanning the gap. Germline values: CDR1 SNHLY, CDR2 FYNNEI. The CDR3 covers 14 residues. The CDR3 coding sequence is TGTGCCAGCAGGTTCCGGGACGCGATTCGTGGCTACACCTTC. Translation gives CASRFRDAIRGYTF.

V and J are TRBV28 and TRBJ1-2, with 7 bases fitting TRBD1. Germline trimming cut 7 bases from V and 8 bases from J; bases unmatched to any gene: 10. This CDR3 has 13 residues. Per the germline V gene, CDR1 is MDHEN and CDR2 is SYDVKM. CDR3 residues: CASNYGQARGYTF. The CDR3 DNA reads as TGTGCCAGCAACTACGGACAGGCGCGGGGCTACACCTTC.

A single count supports this clone. V usage is TRBV7-9 and J usage is TRBJ2-3; TRBD1 is a possible D gene (6 bases). V was shortened by 5 bases and J by 2 bases, with 14 bases between the two germline ends. The germline gives CDR1 SEHNR, CDR2 FQNEAQ (reference sequence). This CDR3 is built from 15 residues. Written as DNA, the CDR3 is TGTGCCAGCAGCCCGAAGGGGGATATCACAGATACGCAGTATTTT. This gives the protein CASSPKGDITDTQYF.

This clone appeared once. The chain employs TRBV28 and TRBJ1-2; D unresolved. The CDR3 length is 8 residues. V was clipped by 8 bases and J by 12 bases, with 7 bases between them. CDR1 and CDR2 from the germline V gene are MDHEN and SYDVKM. The chain's CDR3 is CASPADTF. CDR3 bases: TGTGCCAGCCCCGCGGACACCTTC.